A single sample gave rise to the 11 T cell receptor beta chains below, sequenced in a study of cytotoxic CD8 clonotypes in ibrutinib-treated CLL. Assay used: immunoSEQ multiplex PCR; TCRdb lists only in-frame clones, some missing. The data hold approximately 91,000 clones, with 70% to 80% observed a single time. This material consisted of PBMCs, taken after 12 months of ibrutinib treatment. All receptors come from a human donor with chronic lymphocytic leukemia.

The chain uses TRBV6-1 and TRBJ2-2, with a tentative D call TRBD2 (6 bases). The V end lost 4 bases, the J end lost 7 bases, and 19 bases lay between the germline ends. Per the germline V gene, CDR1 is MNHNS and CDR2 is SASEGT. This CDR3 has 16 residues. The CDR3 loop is CASSARAGFNFGELFF. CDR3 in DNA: TGTGCCAGCAGTGCCCGGGCGGGATTCAATTTCGGGGAGCTGTTTTTT.

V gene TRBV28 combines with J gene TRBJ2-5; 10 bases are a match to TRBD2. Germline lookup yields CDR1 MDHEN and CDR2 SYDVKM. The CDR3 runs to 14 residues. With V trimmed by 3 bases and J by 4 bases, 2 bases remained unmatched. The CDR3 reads CASSLQRGGETQYF. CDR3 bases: TGTGCCAGCAGTTTGCAGCGGGGGGGAGAGACCCAGTACTTC. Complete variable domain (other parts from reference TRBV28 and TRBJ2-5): DVKVTQSSRYLVKRTGEKVFLECVQDMDHENMFWYRQDPGLGLRLIYFSYDVKMKEKGDIPEGYSVSREKKERFSLILESASTNQTSMYLCASSLQRGGETQYFGPGTRLLVL.

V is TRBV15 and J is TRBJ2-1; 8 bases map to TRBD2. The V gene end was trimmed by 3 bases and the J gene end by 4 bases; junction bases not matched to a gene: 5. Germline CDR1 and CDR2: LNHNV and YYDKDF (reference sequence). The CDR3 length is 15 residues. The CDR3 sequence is CATSSASGLYNEQFF. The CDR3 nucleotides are TGTGCCACCAGCAGCGCTAGCGGGTTGTACAATGAGCAGTTCTTC.

CDR3 sequence: CASIWGVWAFF. Written as DNA, the CDR3 is TGTGCCAGCATATGGGGGGTATGGGCTTTCTTT. The chain has TRBV28 and TRBJ1-1; D is possibly TRBD1 (5 bases). From germline, CDR1 is MDHEN and CDR2 SYDVKM. The CDR3 totals 11 residues. V was clipped by 7 bases and J by 11 bases, with 14 bases between them. Filled out from reference TRBV28 and TRBJ1-1, the complete variable domain reads DVKVTQSSRYLVKRTGEKVFLECVQDMDHENMFWYRQDPGLGLRLIYFSYDVKMKEKGDIPEGYSVSREKKERFSLILESASTNQTSMYLCASIWGVWAFFGQGTRLTVV.

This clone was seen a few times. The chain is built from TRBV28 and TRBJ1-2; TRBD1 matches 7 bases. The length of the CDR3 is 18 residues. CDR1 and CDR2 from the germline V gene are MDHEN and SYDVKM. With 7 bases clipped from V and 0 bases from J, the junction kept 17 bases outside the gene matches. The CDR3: CASTLLGQGVSANYGYTF. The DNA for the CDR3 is TGTGCCAGCACCCTGCTGGGGCAGGGGGTTTCCGCTAACTATGGCTACACCTTC.

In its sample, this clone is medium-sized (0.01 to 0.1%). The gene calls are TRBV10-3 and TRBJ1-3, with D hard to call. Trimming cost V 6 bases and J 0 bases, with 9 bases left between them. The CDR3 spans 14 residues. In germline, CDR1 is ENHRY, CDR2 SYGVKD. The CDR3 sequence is CAISPGLSGNTIYF. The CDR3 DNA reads TGTGCCATCAGCCCCGGACTCTCTGGAAACACCATATATTTT.

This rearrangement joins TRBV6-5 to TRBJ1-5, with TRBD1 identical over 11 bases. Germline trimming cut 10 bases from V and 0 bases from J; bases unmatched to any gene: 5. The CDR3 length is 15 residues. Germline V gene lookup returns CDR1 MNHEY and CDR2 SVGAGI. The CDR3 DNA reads TGTGCCACCCGGGACAGGGGGTCTAGCAATCAGCCCCAGCATTTT. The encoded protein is CATRDRGSSNQPQHF.

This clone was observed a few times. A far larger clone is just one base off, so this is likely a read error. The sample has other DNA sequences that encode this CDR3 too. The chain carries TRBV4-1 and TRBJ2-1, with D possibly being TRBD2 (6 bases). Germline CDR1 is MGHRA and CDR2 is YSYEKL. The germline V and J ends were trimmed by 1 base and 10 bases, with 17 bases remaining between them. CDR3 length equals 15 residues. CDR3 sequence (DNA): TGCGCCAGCAGCCAAGCCGGGGACCCGGGAGACGAGCAGTTCTTC. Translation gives CASSQAGDPGDEQFF.

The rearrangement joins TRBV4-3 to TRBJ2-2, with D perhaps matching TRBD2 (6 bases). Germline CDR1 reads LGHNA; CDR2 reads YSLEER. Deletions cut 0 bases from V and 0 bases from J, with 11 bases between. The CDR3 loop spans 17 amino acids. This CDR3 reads CASSQDAGGTNTGELFF. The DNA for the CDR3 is TGCGCCAGCAGCCAAGATGCGGGCGGGACGAACACCGGGGAGCTGTTTTTT.

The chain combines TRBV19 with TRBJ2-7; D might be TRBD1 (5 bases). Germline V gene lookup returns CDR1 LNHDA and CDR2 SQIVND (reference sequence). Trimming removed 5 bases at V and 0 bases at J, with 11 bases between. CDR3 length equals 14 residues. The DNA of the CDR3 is TGTGCCAGTAGTTCACAGGTCTACTCCTACGAGCAGTACTTC. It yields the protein CASSSQVYSYEQYF.

The CDR3 sequence: CSVDRQTYGYTF. Written as DNA, the CDR3 is TGCAGCGTTGACCGACAGACCTATGGCTACACCTTC. V gene TRBV29-1 combines with J gene TRBJ1-2; a possible D gene is TRBD1 (5 bases). V lost 3 bases to trimming and J lost 4 bases, with 9 bases between them. This CDR3 is built from 12 residues. Germline CDR1 reads SQVTM; CDR2 reads ANQGSEA.